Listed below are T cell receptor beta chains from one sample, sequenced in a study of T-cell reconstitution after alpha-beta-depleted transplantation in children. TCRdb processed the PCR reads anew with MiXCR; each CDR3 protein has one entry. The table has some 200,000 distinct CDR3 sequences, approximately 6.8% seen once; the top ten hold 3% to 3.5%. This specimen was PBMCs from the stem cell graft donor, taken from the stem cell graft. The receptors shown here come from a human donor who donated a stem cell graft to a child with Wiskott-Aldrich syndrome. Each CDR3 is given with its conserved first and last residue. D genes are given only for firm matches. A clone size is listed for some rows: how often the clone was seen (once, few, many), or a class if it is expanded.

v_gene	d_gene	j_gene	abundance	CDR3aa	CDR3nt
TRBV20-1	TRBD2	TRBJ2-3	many	CSAPTSGGTDTQYF	TGCAGTGCGCCGACTAGCGGGGGCACAGATACGCAGTATTTT
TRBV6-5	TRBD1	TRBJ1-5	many	CASKGAGQPQHF	TGTGCCAGCAAGGGGGCTGGACAGCCCCAGCATTTT
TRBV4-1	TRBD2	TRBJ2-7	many	CASSQVSSGSSYEQYF	TGCGCCAGCAGCCAAGTATCGAGCGGGAGCTCCTACGAGCAGTACTTC
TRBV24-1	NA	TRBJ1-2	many	CATSEGTRPFYGYTF	TGTGCCACCAGTGAAGGGACACGTCCCTTTTATGGCTACACCTTC
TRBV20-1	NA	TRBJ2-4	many	CSARKLAKNIQYF	TGCAGTGCTAGAAAACTAGCCAAAAACATTCAGTACTTC
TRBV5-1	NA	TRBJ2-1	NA	CASSLFRSGSYNEQFF	TGCGCCAGCAGCTTGTTCAGGTCTGGATCCTACAATGAGCAGTTCTTC
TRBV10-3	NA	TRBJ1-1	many	CAISPARTEAFF	TGTGCCATCAGTCCTGCTCGGACTGAAGCTTTCTTT
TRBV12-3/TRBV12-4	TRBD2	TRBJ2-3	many	CASRPSGWGDTQYF	TGTGCCAGCAGACCTAGCGGTTGGGGAGATACGCAGTATTTT
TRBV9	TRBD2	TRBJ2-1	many	CASSVVSAAGGPNEQFF	TGTGCCAGCAGCGTAGTGAGTGCAGCGGGAGGGCCGAATGAGCAGTTCTTC
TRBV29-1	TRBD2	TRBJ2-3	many	CSVDGREHFRDTQYF	TGCAGCGTTGATGGGCGGGAGCATTTTAGGGATACGCAGTATTTT
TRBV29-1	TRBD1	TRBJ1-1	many	CSVDPKTGRGDAFF	TGCAGCGTTGACCCCAAGACAGGGAGGGGCGACGCTTTCTTT
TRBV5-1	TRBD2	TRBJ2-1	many	CASSSGLAGVDEQFF	TGCGCCAGCAGCTCCGGACTAGCGGGAGTTGATGAGCAGTTCTTC
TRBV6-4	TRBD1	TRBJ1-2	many	CASSPDRESYGYTF	TGTGCCAGCAGTCCCGACAGGGAGAGCTATGGCTACACCTTC
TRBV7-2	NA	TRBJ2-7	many	CASSGDIHEQYF	TGTGCCAGCAGCGGGGACATCCACGAGCAGTACTTC
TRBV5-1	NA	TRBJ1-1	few	CASSPERGFSDTEAFF	TGCGCCAGCAGCCCCGAGCGTGGGTTCTCGGACACTGAAGCTTTCTTT
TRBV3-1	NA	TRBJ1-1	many	CASSQDGRGAEAFF	TGTGCCAGCAGCCAAGATGGCAGGGGTGCTGAAGCTTTCTTT
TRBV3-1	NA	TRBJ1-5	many	CASSQGRGNQPQHF	TGTGCCAGCAGCCAAGGCCGCGGCAATCAGCCCCAGCATTTT
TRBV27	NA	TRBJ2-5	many	CASSLSLGTLQAQYF	TGTGCCAGCAGTTTATCCCTCGGAACCCTCCAGGCCCAGTACTTC
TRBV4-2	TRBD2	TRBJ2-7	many	CASRRDYGGEQYF	TGTGCCAGCAGACGGGACTACGGTGGCGAGCAGTACTTC
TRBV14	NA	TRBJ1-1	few	CASTPGGGDPDTEAFF	TGTGCCAGCACCCCGGGGGGTGGGGACCCGGACACTGAAGCTTTCTTT